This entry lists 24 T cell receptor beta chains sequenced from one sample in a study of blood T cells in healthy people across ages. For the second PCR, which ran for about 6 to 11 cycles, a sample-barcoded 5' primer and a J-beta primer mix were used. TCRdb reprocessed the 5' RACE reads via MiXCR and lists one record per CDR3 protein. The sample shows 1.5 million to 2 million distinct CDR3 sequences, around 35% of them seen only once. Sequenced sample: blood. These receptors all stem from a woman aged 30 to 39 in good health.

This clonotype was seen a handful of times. The CDR3 DNA reads as TGTGCCATCATCTCACACGGGGAAGAGCAGTACTTC. Protein sequence: CAIISHGEEQYF. This chain joins TRBV2 and TRBJ2-7, with D perhaps TRBD2 (5 bases). This CDR3 has 12 residues. Germline V gives CDR1 SNHLY, CDR2 FYNNEI. The V gene lost 10 bases and the J gene lost 7 bases, with 17 bases spanning the gap.

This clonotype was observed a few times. The CDR3 sequence: CASSSTGVGSPLHF. The CDR3 DNA follows: TGTGCCAGCAGCTCGACAGGGGTCGGATCACCCCTCCACTTT. The rearrangement links TRBV7-9 to TRBJ1-6; 8 positions agree with TRBD1. With 4 bases clipped from V and 10 bases from J, the junction kept 6 bases outside the gene matches. Germline V lookup: CDR1 SEHNR, CDR2 FQNEAQ (reference sequence). This CDR3 comprises 14 residues.

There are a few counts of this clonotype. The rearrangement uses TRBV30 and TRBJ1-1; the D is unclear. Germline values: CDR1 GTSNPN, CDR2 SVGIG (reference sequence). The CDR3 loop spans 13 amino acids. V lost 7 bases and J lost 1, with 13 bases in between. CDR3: CAFQRHQNTEAFF. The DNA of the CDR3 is TGTGCCTTCCAGCGGCACCAGAACACTGAAGCTTTCTTT. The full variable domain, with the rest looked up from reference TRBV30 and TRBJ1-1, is SQTIHQWPATLVQPVGSPLSLECTVEGTSNPNLYWYRQAAGRGLQLLFYSVGIGQISSEVPQNLSASRPQDRQFILSSKKLLLSDSGFYLCAFQRHQNTEAFFGQGTRLTVV.

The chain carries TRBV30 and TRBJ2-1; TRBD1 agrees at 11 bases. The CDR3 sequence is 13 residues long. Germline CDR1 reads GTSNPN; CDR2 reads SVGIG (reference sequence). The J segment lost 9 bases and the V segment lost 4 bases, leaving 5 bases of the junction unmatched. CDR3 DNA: TGTGCCTGGACTCAGGACAGGGGGCGTGAGCAGTTCTTC. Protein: CAWTQDRGREQFF.

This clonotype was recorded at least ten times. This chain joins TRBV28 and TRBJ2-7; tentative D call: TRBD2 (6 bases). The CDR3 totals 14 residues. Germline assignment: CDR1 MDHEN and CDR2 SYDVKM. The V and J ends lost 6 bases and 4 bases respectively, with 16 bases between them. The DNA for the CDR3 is TGTGCCAGCAGCCCCCCGGGCGGAGGGTACGAGCAGTACTTC. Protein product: CASSPPGGGYEQYF.

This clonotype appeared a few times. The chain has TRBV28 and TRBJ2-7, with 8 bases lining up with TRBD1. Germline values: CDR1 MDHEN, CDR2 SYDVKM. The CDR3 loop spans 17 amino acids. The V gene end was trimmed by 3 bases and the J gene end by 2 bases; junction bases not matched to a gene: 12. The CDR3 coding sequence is TGTGCCAGCAGTTTGGGGGCCGGGACAGGAGGCGCCTACGAGCAGTACTTC. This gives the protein CASSLGAGTGGAYEQYF.

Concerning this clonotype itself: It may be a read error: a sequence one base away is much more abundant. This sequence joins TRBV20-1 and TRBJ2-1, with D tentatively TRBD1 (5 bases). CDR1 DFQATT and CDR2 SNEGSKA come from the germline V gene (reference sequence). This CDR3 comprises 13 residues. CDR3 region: CSARGRADNEEFF. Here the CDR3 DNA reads TGCAGTGCTAGGGGCAGGGCGGACAATGAGGAGTTCTTC.

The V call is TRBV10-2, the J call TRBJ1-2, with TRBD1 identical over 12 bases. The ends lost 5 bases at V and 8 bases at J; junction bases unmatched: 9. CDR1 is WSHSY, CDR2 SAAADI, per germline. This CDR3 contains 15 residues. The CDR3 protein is CASSSPGQGARGYTF. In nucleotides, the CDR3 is TGCGCCAGCAGTTCTCCGGGACAGGGGGCGAGAGGCTACACCTTC.

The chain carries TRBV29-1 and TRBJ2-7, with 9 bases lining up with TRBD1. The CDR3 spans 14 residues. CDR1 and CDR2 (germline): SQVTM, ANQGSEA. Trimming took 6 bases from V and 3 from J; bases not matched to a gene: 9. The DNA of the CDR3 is TGCAGCGTCCTCTCCGGGACAGGGATCTACGAGCAGTACTTC. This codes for CSVLSGTGIYEQYF.

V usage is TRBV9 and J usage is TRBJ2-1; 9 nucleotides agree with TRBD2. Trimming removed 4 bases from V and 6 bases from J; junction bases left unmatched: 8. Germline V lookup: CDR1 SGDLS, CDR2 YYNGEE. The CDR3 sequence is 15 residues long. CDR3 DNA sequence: TGTGCCAGCAGCCCCGAGGGGCGGGGGGGCAATGAGCAGTTCTTC. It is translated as CASSPEGRGGNEQFF.

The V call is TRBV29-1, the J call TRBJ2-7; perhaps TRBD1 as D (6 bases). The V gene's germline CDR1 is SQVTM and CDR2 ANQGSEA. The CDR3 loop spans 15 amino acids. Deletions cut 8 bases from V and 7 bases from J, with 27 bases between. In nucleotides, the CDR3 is TGCAGCTCCTCTAGACAGGATCGGTCCTACAATGAGCAGTACTTC. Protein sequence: CSSSRQDRSYNEQYF.

CDR3 protein: CASSVAPLAGGTDTQYF. CDR3 DNA: TGTGCCAGCAGCGTAGCCCCCCTAGCGGGAGGAACAGATACGCAGTATTTT. The chain has TRBV9 and TRBJ2-3; 11 positions agree with TRBD2. The CDR3 extends over 17 amino acids. Germline V CDR1 and CDR2: SGDLS, YYNGEE. V dropped 0 bases and J dropped 3; count of bases not matched to a gene: 6.

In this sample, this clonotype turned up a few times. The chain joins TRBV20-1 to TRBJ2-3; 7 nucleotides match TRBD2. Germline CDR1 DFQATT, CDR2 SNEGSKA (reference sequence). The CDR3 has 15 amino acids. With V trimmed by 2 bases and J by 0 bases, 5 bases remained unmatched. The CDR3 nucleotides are TGCAGTGCTAGAAGGCTGGGGGGGAGCACAGATACGCAGTATTTT. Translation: CSARRLGGSTDTQYF.

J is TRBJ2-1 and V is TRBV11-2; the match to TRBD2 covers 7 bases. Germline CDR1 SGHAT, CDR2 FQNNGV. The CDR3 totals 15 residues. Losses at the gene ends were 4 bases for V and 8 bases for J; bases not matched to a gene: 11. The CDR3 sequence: CASSSTPGLVDEQFF. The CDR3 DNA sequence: TGTGCCAGCAGCTCAACCCCCGGACTAGTGGATGAGCAGTTCTTC.

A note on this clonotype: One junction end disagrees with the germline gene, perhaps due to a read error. The CDR3 sequence is CASSQEGGGNEQFF. The CDR3 DNA reads as TGCGCCAGCAGCCAAGAAGGCGGGGGAAATGAGCAGTTCTTC. J is TRBJ2-1 and V is TRBV9; TRBD2 aligns across 7 bases. Germline V lookup: CDR1 SGDLS, CDR2 YYNGEE. The CDR3 contains 14 residues.

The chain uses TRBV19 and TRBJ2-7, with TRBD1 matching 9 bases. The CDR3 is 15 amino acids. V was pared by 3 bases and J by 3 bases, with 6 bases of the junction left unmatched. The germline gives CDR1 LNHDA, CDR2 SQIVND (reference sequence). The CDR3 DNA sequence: TGTGCCAGTAGTATCGTTGGACAGGGGATCTACGAGCAGTACTTC. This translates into CASSIVGQGIYEQYF.

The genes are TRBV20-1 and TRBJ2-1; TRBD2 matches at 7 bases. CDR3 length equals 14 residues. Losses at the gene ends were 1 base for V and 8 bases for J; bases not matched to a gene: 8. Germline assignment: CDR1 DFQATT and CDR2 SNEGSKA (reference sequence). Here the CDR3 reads CSARVSASGDEQFF. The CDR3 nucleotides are TGCAGTGCTAGAGTCTCTGCTAGCGGCGATGAGCAGTTCTTC.

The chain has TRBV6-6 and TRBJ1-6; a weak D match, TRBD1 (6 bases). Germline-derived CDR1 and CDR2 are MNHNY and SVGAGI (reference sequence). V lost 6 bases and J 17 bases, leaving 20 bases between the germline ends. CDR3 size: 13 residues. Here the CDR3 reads CASSLDRIGDIHF. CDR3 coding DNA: TGTGCCAGCAGCCTCGACCGGATCGGGGACATCCACTTT.

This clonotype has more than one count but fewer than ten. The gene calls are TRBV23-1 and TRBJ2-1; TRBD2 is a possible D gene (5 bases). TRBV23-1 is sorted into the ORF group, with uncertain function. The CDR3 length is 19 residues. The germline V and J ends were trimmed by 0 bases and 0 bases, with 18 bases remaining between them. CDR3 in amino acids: CASSQSQKGRGVSYNEQFF. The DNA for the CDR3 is TGCGCCAGCAGTCAATCACAGAAGGGCCGGGGTGTCTCCTACAATGAGCAGTTCTTC.

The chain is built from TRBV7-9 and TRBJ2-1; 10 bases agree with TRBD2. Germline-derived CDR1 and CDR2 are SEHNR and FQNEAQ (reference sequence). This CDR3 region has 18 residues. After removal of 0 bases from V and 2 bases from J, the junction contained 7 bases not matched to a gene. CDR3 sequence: CASSLALWTSGPYNEQFF. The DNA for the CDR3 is TGTGCCAGCAGCTTAGCGCTCTGGACTAGCGGCCCCTACAATGAGCAGTTCTTC.

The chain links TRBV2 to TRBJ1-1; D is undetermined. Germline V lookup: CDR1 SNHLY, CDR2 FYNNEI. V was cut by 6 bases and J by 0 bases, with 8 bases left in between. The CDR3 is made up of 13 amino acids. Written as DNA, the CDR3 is TGTGCCAGCAGCGGTAAAATGAACACTGAAGCTTTCTTT. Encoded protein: CASSGKMNTEAFF.

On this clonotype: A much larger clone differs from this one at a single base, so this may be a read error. CDR3 nucleotides: TGTGCCAACAGCCAAGGAGCGGCTAGCACAGATACGCAGTATTTT. As protein: CANSQGAASTDTQYF. This chain links TRBV3-1 with TRBJ2-3; D is possibly TRBD2 (5 bases). Germline V CDR1 and CDR2: LGHDT, YNNKEL (reference sequence). The CDR3 spans 15 residues.

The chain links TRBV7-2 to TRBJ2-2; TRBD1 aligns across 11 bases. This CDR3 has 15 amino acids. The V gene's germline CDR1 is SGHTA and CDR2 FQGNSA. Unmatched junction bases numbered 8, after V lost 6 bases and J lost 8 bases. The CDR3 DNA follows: TGTGCCAGCAGTCGGGACAGGGGGTTTAAGGGGGAGCTGTTTTTT. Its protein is CASSRDRGFKGELFF.

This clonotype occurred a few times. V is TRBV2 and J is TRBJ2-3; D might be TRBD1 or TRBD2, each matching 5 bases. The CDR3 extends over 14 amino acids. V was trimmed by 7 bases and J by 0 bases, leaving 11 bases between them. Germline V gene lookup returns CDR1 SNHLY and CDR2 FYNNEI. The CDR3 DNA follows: TGTGCCAGCAACCGCCGGGACAGCACAGATACGCAGTATTTT. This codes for CASNRRDSTDTQYF.